The present entry profiles one T cell receptor beta chain with its context. This sample was taken from a study of shared clonotypes between healthy human individuals. In germline, CDR1 is SGHRS, CDR2 YFSETQ. CDR3 size: 14 residues. Trimming pared 4 bases from V and 5 bases from J, leaving 15 bases between. Assay: immunoSEQ multiplex PCR; the TCRdb copy retains only in-frame clones and omits some. The sample consists of about a million clones, around 75% of them appearing once. Within Nashville, Tennessee resided all donors, each a Caucasian adult. The chain joins TRBV5-1 to TRBJ1-1; a possible D gene is TRBD1 (6 bases). The sequenced material came from memory CD4+ T cells sorted from blood. Noted subset: CD45RA-negative fraction. This TCR derives from a man aged 18 to 30 in good health. Here the CDR3 reads CASSRNSGETEAFF. DNA for the CDR3: TGCGCCAGCAGCCGTAACTCAGGGGAAACTGAAGCTTTCTTT.